This TCR beta chain is drawn from a study of T cells in Graves' hyperthyroidism and ophthalmopathy. Study background: Sampling of peripheral blood happened at initial diagnosis, prior to any treatment.

TCR beta CDR3 regions were amplified from RNA transcripts. HTBI primers were the set used in a first-round RT-PCR of the TCR CDR3. TCRdb used MiXCR to reprocess the multiplex PCR reads, holding one entry per CDR3 protein. The table records 250,000 or so distinct CDR3 sequences, over 12% of them present only once. The CDR3 covers 16 residues. Germline loops: CDR1 MGHDK, CDR2 SYGVNS. Trimming stripped 2 bases from V and 0 bases from J, with 8 bases between. A remark on this clonotype: Its antigen is not known.

Diagnoses were established using clinical symptoms, serum thyroxine and TRAb, thyroid ultrasound and orbital computed tomography. Whole-study results and caveats: The model foresaw ophthalmopathy a median roughly 6 months prior to onset. In the blood, most expanded thyroid clonotypes above 0.001 appeared as well.

The V call is TRBV25-1, the J call TRBJ2-6; D gene unclear. The source is a woman in her fifties or sixties with Graves' hyperthyroidism that later progressed to Graves' ophthalmopathy. Sequenced input: blood. CDR3 sequence: CASSETAYSGANVLTF. The CDR3 coding sequence is TGTGCCAGCAGTGAAACCGCCTACTCTGGGGCCAACGTCCTGACTTTC.